Shown below are 23 T cell receptor beta chains from a single sample sequenced in a study of blood T cells in healthy people across ages (dated by TCRdb to between 2015 and 2016). The protocol used for the library was 5' RACE. Instrument on record: Illumina HiSeq 2500. A second PCR of about 6 to 11 cycles was performed with a sample-barcoded 5' primer and a J-beta primer mix. The public sequencing data were trimmed at Q25 with fastp and processed into clonotypes with MiXCR by TCRdb, which kept only in-frame beta chains. Each CDR3 protein appears once, grouped with its most common genes and DNA. The sample records roughly 2 million distinct CDR3 sequences, roughly 50% of which are singletons. The ten largest make up over 2% of the sample. The sequenced sample was blood. The source is a woman in her forties in good health.

J is TRBJ2-7 and V is TRBV20-1; D gene uncertain. The CDR3 runs 13 residues. In germline, CDR1 is DFQATT, CDR2 SNEGSKA (reference sequence). Between the trimmed V and J ends, which lost 0 bases and 0 bases, there was a span of 6 bases. The CDR3 spells CSARERSSYEQYF. CDR3 coding DNA: TGCAGTGCTAGAGAACGGAGCTCCTACGAGCAGTACTTC.

The chain has TRBV5-1 and TRBJ2-7, with no clear D. Germline V gives CDR1 SGHRS, CDR2 YFSETQ. This CDR3 contains 10 residues. V was trimmed by 10 bases and J by 6 bases, leaving 11 bases between them. The CDR3 DNA is TGCGCCCCAGTCATCCGCGAGCAGTACTTC. This sequence encodes CAPVIREQYF.

This chain joins TRBV5-1 and TRBJ2-7; TRBD1 aligns across 10 bases. Unmatched junction bases numbered 7, after V lost 4 bases and J lost 0 bases. The V gene's germline CDR1 is SGHRS and CDR2 YFSETQ. The CDR3 spans 16 residues. Here the CDR3 reads CASSAPGQGTSYEQYF. CDR3 DNA sequence: TGCGCCAGCAGCGCACCGGGACAGGGGACCTCCTACGAGCAGTACTTC.

The V and J genes are TRBV21-1 and TRBJ2-1. TRBV21-1 is listed as a pseudogene. The CDR3 totals 10 residues. The CDR3 DNA is TGTGCCAGCATCTTCAATGAGCAGTTCTTC. Translating it yields CASIFNEQFF.

This clonotype showed up just a few times. The genes are TRBV9 and TRBJ2-3; 7 bases are shared with TRBD1. CDR3 length: 14 residues. Per germline, CDR1 SGDLS and CDR2 YYNGEE. J was trimmed by 4 bases and V by 2 bases; bases with no gene match: 4. The CDR3 coding sequence is TGTGCCAGCAGCGTCTCAACAGGGGCAGATACGCAGTATTTT. Its translation is CASSVSTGADTQYF.

The chain links TRBV20-1 to TRBJ2-3, with D perhaps TRBD1 or TRBD2 (5 bases each). Between the trimmed V and J ends, which lost 1 base and 7 bases, there was a span of 15 bases. This CDR3 region has 14 residues. Germline-derived CDR1 and CDR2 are DFQATT and SNEGSKA (reference sequence). The CDR3 sequence: CSARGSREGNTQYF. CDR3 DNA: TGCAGTGCTAGAGGCAGTCGAGAGGGGAATACGCAGTATTTT.

V and J are TRBV7-9 and TRBJ1-6; 7 bases are shared with TRBD1. Germline V CDR1 and CDR2: SEHNR, FQNEAQ (reference sequence). The CDR3 has 13 residues. V lost 11 bases to trimming and J lost 8 bases; unmatched junction nucleotides: 9. CDR3 sequence reads: CAGNRDSHSPLHF. Here the CDR3 DNA reads TGTGCCGGAAACCGGGACAGTCATTCACCCCTCCACTTT.

This clonotype showed up just a few times. The genes are TRBV24-1 and TRBJ2-7; maybe TRBD2 (6 bases). CDR1 KGHDR and CDR2 SFDVKD come from the germline V gene. This CDR3 comprises 12 residues. V was pared by 7 bases and J by 3 bases, with 9 bases between. Here the CDR3 reads CATRDGGYEQYF. The DNA for the CDR3 is TGTGCCACCAGGGACGGGGGCTACGAGCAGTACTTC.

CDR3 amino acids: CASSVVQGRAQYF. DNA for the CDR3: TGTGCCAGCAGCGTGGTACAGGGACGGGCCCAGTACTTC. J is TRBJ2-5 and V is TRBV7-2; maybe TRBD1 (6 bases). This CDR3 spans 13 amino acids. CDR1 is SGHTA, CDR2 FQGNSA, per germline. V was clipped by 5 bases and J by 9 bases, with 16 bases between them.

This chain connects TRBV4-1 to TRBJ2-3; unclear D gene. V was shortened by 1 base and J by 8 bases, with 10 bases between the two germline ends. CDR3 length: 13 residues. Germline V lookup: CDR1 MGHRA, CDR2 YSYEKL. CDR3 sequence reads: CASSQGLSGTQYF. CDR3 nucleotide sequence: TGCGCCAGCAGCCAAGGTCTCTCCGGTACGCAGTATTTT.

The V gene is TRBV6-1, the J gene TRBJ2-1; 9 bases are shared with TRBD1. This CDR3 is built from 15 residues. V was pared by 7 bases and J by 7 bases, with 11 bases of the junction left unmatched. Germline CDR1 reads MNHNS; CDR2 reads SASEGT. CDR3 protein: CASIIEGQGRNEQFF. The CDR3 DNA is TGTGCCAGCATCATCGAGGGACAGGGTAGGAATGAGCAGTTCTTC.

The table lists this clonotype with a few counts. V usage is TRBV6-6 and J usage is TRBJ2-1; D is perhaps TRBD1 or TRBD2 (5 bases each). The tail of the sequence fits TRBJ2-7 better, so the J call may be wrong. The CDR3 is 16 amino acids. Germline CDR1 reads MNHNY; CDR2 reads SVGAGI (reference sequence). DNA of the CDR3: TGTGCCAGCAGGGGCTCCGGGACGGGGAGTTACAATGAGCAGTACTTC. Its translation is CASRGSGTGSYNEQYF.

The rearrangement links TRBV19 to TRBJ2-7; TRBD1 matches at 7 bases. This CDR3 has 15 amino acids. Germline V gene data show CDR1 as LNHDA and CDR2 as SQIVND (reference sequence). V lost 6 bases to trimming and J lost 5 bases; unmatched junction nucleotides: 13. CDR3 loop: CASSPRTGQENEQYF. In DNA form, the CDR3 reads TGTGCCAGTAGCCCAAGGACAGGACAGGAGAACGAGCAGTACTTC.

The chain employs TRBV6-5 and TRBJ1-5; no clear D gene. CDR3 length: 15 residues. Germline V gene sequence: CDR1 MNHEY, CDR2 SVGAGI. With 0 bases removed from V and 5 bases from J, the gap between germline ends came to 11 bases. Here the CDR3 reads CASSYSFSSHQPQHF. Here the CDR3 DNA reads TGTGCCAGCAGTTACTCGTTCAGTTCACATCAGCCCCAGCATTTT.

The chain has TRBV20-1 and TRBJ2-3; no firm D call. Germline CDR1 is DFQATT and CDR2 is SNEGSKA (reference sequence). Trimming removed 3 bases from V and 4 bases from J, with 14 bases in between. CDR3 length: 14 amino acids. The CDR3 region has the DNA TGCAGTGCTAGGGGCAGGAAGGAGCCAGATACGCAGTATTTT. This codes for CSARGRKEPDTQYF.

This clonotype was observed a handful of times. CDR3 loop: CASSYVREGTQYF. The CDR3, as DNA: TGTGCCAGCAGTTACGTCAGGGAGGGGACCCAGTACTTC. The V gene is TRBV6-6, the J gene TRBJ2-5, with 7 bases fitting TRBD2. CDR3 size: 13 residues. Germline V gene sequence: CDR1 MNHNY, CDR2 SVGAGI (reference sequence). Germline trimming cut 2 bases from V and 7 bases from J; bases unmatched to any gene: 4.

The chain combines TRBV14 with TRBJ2-2, with D perhaps matching TRBD1 or TRBD2 (5 bases each). The ends were cut back, 2 bases at V and 9 bases at J, with 19 bases in the middle. Germline values: CDR1 SGHDN, CDR2 FVKESK. There are 16 residues in the CDR3. The CDR3 nucleotides read TGTGCCAGCAGCCAAACCTGGGGCAGAGGGGACCGGGAGCTGTTTTTT. It yields the protein CASSQTWGRGDRELFF. The whole variable domain, filled in from reference TRBV14 and TRBJ2-2, reads EAGVTQFPSHSVIEKGQTVTLRCDPISGHDNLYWYRRVMGKEIKFLLHFVKESKQDESGMPNNRFLAERTGGTYSTLKVQPAELEDSGVYFCASSQTWGRGDRELFFGEGSRLTVL.

The CDR3 sequence: CSPYLQGKGYTF. For the CDR3, the DNA is TGCAGCCCGTATTTGCAGGGGAAAGGCTACACCTTC. V is TRBV29-1 and J is TRBJ1-2, with D perhaps matching TRBD1 (6 bases). The germline gives CDR1 SQVTM, CDR2 ANQGSEA. The CDR3 has 12 residues. Deletions cut 8 bases from V and 8 bases from J, with 18 bases between.

In this sample, this clonotype turned up a few times. The V call is TRBV7-2, the J call TRBJ2-5; TRBD2 aligns across 14 bases. The V segment lost 1 base and the J segment 2 bases; nucleotides outside the gene matches: 3. The germline V gene encodes CDR1 SGHTA and CDR2 FQGNSA. This CDR3 comprises 17 residues. The CDR3 DNA sequence: TGTGCCAGCAGCTTAGGACTAGCGGGGGGGCGGCAAGAGACCCAGTACTTC. Amino acids: CASSLGLAGGRQETQYF.

This clonotype was counted only a few times. V and J are TRBV6-5 and TRBJ1-6; D remains ambiguous. There are 17 residues in the CDR3. The V end was cut by 2 bases, the J end by 6 bases, with 17 bases between. From germline, CDR1 is MNHEY and CDR2 SVGAGI. The CDR3 nucleotides are TGTGCCAGCAGTTACCATGTATTATCGCAGCCTAATTCACCCCTCCACTTT. Protein product: CASSYHVLSQPNSPLHF.

The CDR3 bases are TGTGCCACCAGCAGGGGGACAGGGGTAGGTCAGCCCCAGCATTTT. Its translation is CATSRGTGVGQPQHF. The gene calls are TRBV15 and TRBJ1-5; 10 nucleotides match TRBD1. The germline V gene has CDR1 LNHNV and CDR2 YYDKDF (reference sequence). CDR3 size: 15 residues. J was trimmed by 6 bases and V by 3 bases; bases with no gene match: 5.

This chain uses TRBV4-1 with TRBJ2-1, with D possibly matching TRBD1 (5 bases). This CDR3 comprises 14 residues. V lost 8 bases to trimming and J lost 2 bases, with 13 bases between them. From germline, CDR1 is MGHRA and CDR2 YSYEKL. The CDR3 spells CASGRAETYNEQFF. In nucleotides, the CDR3 is TGCGCCAGCGGCAGGGCAGAAACCTACAATGAGCAGTTCTTC.

The rearrangement uses TRBV15 and TRBJ2-5, with a weak D call TRBD1 (6 bases). This CDR3 comprises 17 residues. The germline V and J ends were trimmed by 0 bases and 5 bases, with 19 bases remaining between them. The germline V gene has CDR1 LNHNV and CDR2 YYDKDF (reference sequence). The CDR3 sequence: CATSREGAGAWEETQYF. The CDR3 region has the DNA TGTGCCACCAGCAGAGAGGGAGCAGGGGCGTGGGAGGAGACCCAGTACTTC.